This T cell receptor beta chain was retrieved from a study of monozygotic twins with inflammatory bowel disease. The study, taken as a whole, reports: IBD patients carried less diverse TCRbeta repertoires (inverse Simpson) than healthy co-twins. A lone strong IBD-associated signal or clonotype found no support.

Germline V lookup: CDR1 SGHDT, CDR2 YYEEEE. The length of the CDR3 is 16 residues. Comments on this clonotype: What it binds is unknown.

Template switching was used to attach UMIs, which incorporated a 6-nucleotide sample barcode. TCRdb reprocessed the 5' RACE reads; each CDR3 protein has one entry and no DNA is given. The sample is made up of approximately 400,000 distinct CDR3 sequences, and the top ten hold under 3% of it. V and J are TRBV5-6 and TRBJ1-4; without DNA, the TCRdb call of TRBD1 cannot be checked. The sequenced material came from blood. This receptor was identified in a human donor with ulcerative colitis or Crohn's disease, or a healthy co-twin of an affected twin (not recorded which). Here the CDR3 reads CASSLGPTSPNEKLFF.